This TCR beta chain was observed in a study of CD8 T cells in Susac syndrome. Notes on the study in general: Clonal expansion was not observed in the Susac syndrome CD4+ T cell repertoires. By the study's own acknowledgment, its TCR sequencing and HLA analysis included relatively few individuals.

Comment on this clonotype: The antigen remains unidentified.

The RNA, about 0.45 to 1 ug, was put through reverse transcription using random hexamers. TCRdb analysed the immunoSEQ multiplex PCR reads with MiXCR anew, one entry per CDR3 protein. The table includes under 200,000 distinct CDR3 sequences, 91% detected once. The sample consisted of CD4+ T cells from PBMCs. This TCR came from a human donor with Susac syndrome.

The CDR3 DNA follows: TGCAGCGCCGCAGAGAACTTCAGTGAAAAACTGTTTTTT. Translated: CSAAENFSEKLFF. The gene calls are TRBV29-1 and TRBJ1-4, with D unresolved. The V gene lost 7 bases and the J gene lost 7 bases, with 16 bases spanning the gap. This CDR3 spans 13 amino acids. Germline CDR1 reads SQVTM; CDR2 reads ANQGSEA.